The 32 T cell receptor beta chains reported below all come from one sample, sequenced in a study of T-cell memory formation after mild COVID-19. In TCRdb, the 5' RACE reads were re-called with MiXCR into one record per CDR3 protein. Among around 99,000 distinct CDR3 sequences listed, 13% to 15% were seen once. The specimen sequenced was PBMCs or a T cell subset sorted from them (not recorded which). Source of these receptors: a man younger than 30 who had mild COVID-19 (a few samples of this study predate the infection). Cell type and time point are not known.

This clonotype was observed many times. This chain connects TRBV6-4 to TRBJ2-3; 12 bases are shared with TRBD1. In germline, CDR1 is MRHNA, CDR2 SNTAGT. The CDR3 totals 15 residues. The trim removed 2 bases at V and 4 bases at J, leaving 1 base unmatched. The CDR3 reads CASSDGTGGADTQYF. CDR3 bases: TGTGCCAGCAGTGACGGGACAGGGGGCGCAGATACGCAGTATTTT.

This clonotype was seen more than once but under ten times. The chain carries TRBV6-6 and TRBJ1-2; D is uncertain. The length of the CDR3 is 14 residues. Germline V gene lookup returns CDR1 MNHNY and CDR2 SVGAGI (reference sequence). V dropped 4 bases and J dropped 0 bases, with 9 bases sitting between them. This chain's CDR3 is CASSLEPANYGYTF. In DNA form, the CDR3 reads TGTGCCAGCAGTTTAGAGCCAGCTAACTATGGCTACACCTTC.

The J gene is TRBJ2-1, the V gene TRBV6-2 or TRBV6-3, with D maybe TRBD1 (6 bases). The CDR3 extends over 15 amino acids. In germline, CDR1 is MNHEY, CDR2 SVGEGT. V was pared by 6 bases and J by 2 bases, with 14 bases between. CDR3 in DNA: TGTGCCAGCAGGCCCGGGACACAGACCTACAATGAGCAGTTCTTC. Translating it yields CASRPGTQTYNEQFF.

There are a few counts of this clonotype. The chain carries TRBV19 and TRBJ1-5, with D hard to call. The CDR3 loop spans 13 amino acids. Trimming removed 6 bases from V and 0 bases from J, with 6 bases in between. Germline CDR1 is LNHDA and CDR2 is SQIVND (reference sequence). The DNA of the CDR3 is TGTGCCAGTAGCCAAGATAGCAATCAGCCCCAGCATTTT. It yields the protein CASSQDSNQPQHF.

The CDR3 nucleotides read TGCGCCAGCAGCTTGCCGCAGGTGACCGGGGAGCTGTTTTTT. Its protein is CASSLPQVTGELFF. The chain is built from TRBV5-1 and TRBJ2-2; no clear D. Trimming shortened V by 1 base and J by 5 bases, and 9 bases separated the two germline ends. The CDR3 runs to 14 residues. Germline CDR1 SGHRS, CDR2 YFSETQ.

The chain joins TRBV6-5 to TRBJ2-1; unclear D gene. Trimming removed 5 bases from V and 7 bases from J, with 12 bases in between. Germline V gene data show CDR1 as MNHEY and CDR2 as SVGAGI. The CDR3 has 13 residues. CDR3 coding DNA: TGTGCCAGCAGTCCCGACGGAGTTAATGAGCAGTTCTTC. The encoded protein is CASSPDGVNEQFF.

This chain links TRBV6-2 or TRBV6-3 with TRBJ2-7, with 7 nucleotides matching TRBD1. CDR3 length equals 13 residues. With 5 bases clipped from V and 6 bases from J, the junction kept 7 bases outside the gene matches. Germline V gene data show CDR1 as MNHEY and CDR2 as SVGEGT. The CDR3 here is CASSLLQGSEQYV. CDR3 coding DNA: TGTGCCAGCAGTCTACTACAGGGGAGCGAGCAGTACGTC.

The table lists this clonotype with many counts. This CDR3 reads CASSTGGASYNEQFF. The CDR3 DNA follows: TGTGCCAGCAGTACCGGTGGGGCCTCCTACAATGAGCAGTTCTTC. The chain combines TRBV6-2 or TRBV6-3 with TRBJ2-1, with a possible D match to TRBD1 (5 bases). The CDR3 length is 15 residues. CDR1 and CDR2 (germline): MNHEY, SVGEGT. V was pared by 5 bases and J by 0 bases, with 11 bases between.

This clonotype was detected only a few times. V gene TRBV6-6 combines with J gene TRBJ2-3; TRBD2 agrees at 9 bases. CDR3 length: 13 residues. V lost 10 bases to trimming and J lost 5 bases; unmatched junction nucleotides: 7. CDR1 is MNHNY and CDR2 is SVGAGI in the germline V gene (reference sequence). CDR3 nucleotide sequence: TGTGCCACCGGGACTAGCTATCGAGATACGCAGTATTTT. Translating it yields CATGTSYRDTQYF.

For this clonotype: A read error is possible here, since a much larger clone lies one base away. J is TRBJ1-5 and V is TRBV7-9, with a possible D match to TRBD1 (5 bases). Germline V lookup: CDR1 SEHNR, CDR2 FQNEAQ (reference sequence). V shed 3 bases and J shed 6 bases, with 18 bases lying between them. This CDR3 spans 16 amino acids. The DNA of the CDR3 is TGTGCCAGCAGCTTTGGGGTTTGGGGGAAAGGTCAGCCCCAGCATTTT. It yields the protein CASSFGVWGKGQPQHF.

The chain is built from TRBV3-1 and TRBJ2-3; possible D gene TRBD2, 6 bases. V lost 5 bases, J lost 2 bases, and 11 bases lay in between. Germline CDR1 is LGHDT and CDR2 is YNNKEL (reference sequence). This CDR3 contains 14 residues. This chain's CDR3 is CASSAGTFTDTQYF. In DNA, the CDR3 is TGTGCCAGCAGCGCGGGGACCTTCACAGATACGCAGTATTTT.

This clonotype was counted a few times. V usage is TRBV19 and J usage is TRBJ1-5; D gene ambiguous. The CDR3 is 16 amino acids. Germline V gene data show CDR1 as LNHDA and CDR2 as SQIVND (reference sequence). Trimming removed 1 base from V and 2 bases from J, with 12 bases in between. Here the CDR3 reads CASSIVGRSGNQPQHF. DNA for the CDR3: TGTGCCAGTAGTATAGTAGGACGTTCTGGCAATCAGCCCCAGCATTTT.

This clonotype was seen more than once but under ten times. The J gene is TRBJ2-7, the V gene TRBV5-1; 9 bases line up with TRBD1. From germline, CDR1 is SGHRS and CDR2 YFSETQ. The CDR3 runs to 13 residues. Germline trimming cut 3 bases from V and 3 bases from J; bases unmatched to any gene: 1. As DNA, the CDR3 is TGCGCCAGCAGCTGGGGACAGGGCTACGAGCAGTACGTC. As protein: CASSWGQGYEQYV.

V is TRBV7-9 and J is TRBJ1-5; D is undetermined. The germline V and J ends were trimmed by 4 bases and 3 bases, with 22 bases remaining between them. The germline V gene has CDR1 SEHNR and CDR2 FQNEAQ (reference sequence). CDR3 length: 18 residues. The CDR3 coding sequence is TGTGCCAGCAGCTATAGTGAGGTTGGCCGGGAACTCAATCAGCCCCAGCATTTT. This codes for CASSYSEVGRELNQPQHF.

The V and J genes are TRBV20-1 and TRBJ2-5; tentatively, D is TRBD2 (6 bases). The V end was cut by 3 bases, the J end by 5 bases, with 19 bases between. CDR1 and CDR2 (germline): DFQATT, SNEGSKA (reference sequence). CDR3 length: 15 residues. The CDR3 nucleotides are TGCAGTGCTAGTGTTGGAGGGTCGTCGGTGGAGACCCAGTACTTC. Protein sequence: CSASVGGSSVETQYF.

V usage is TRBV21-1 and J usage is TRBJ1-2; the table assigns TRBD1, which was not confirmed against the DNA. TRBV21-1 counts as a pseudogene. The CDR3 sequence is 15 residues long. The CDR3 sequence: CASSPRQPNDYGYTF. CDR3 nucleotides: TGTGCCAGCAGCCCGCGACAGCCCAACGACTATGGCTACACCTTC.

This chain joins TRBV3-2 and TRBJ2-2. TRBV3-2 is termed a pseudogene. The CDR3 spans 16 residues. The CDR3 is CASSLRTLPNTGELFF. In nucleotides, the CDR3 is TGTGCCAGCAGCCTCCGAACACTTCCGAACACCGGGGAGCTGTTTTTT.

This clonotype came up a few times. The chain links TRBV6-5 to TRBJ2-5; no firm D call. Germline CDR1 is MNHEY and CDR2 is SVGAGI. CDR3 length equals 16 residues. Trimming removed 2 bases from V and 1 base from J, with 14 bases in between. In DNA form, the CDR3 reads TGTGCCAGCAGTTACGGCGGTGTAACCTTCCAAGAGACCCAGTACTTC. Protein: CASSYGGVTFQETQYF.

This clonotype is a singleton in its sample. The V call is TRBV6-5, the J call TRBJ2-4; D not resolved. This CDR3 contains 13 residues. The germline V gene encodes CDR1 MNHEY and CDR2 SVGAGI. The V and J ends lost 4 bases and 8 bases respectively, with 12 bases between them. The CDR3 reads CASSFHGSDIQYF. As DNA, the CDR3 is TGTGCCAGCAGTTTCCATGGGTCAGACATTCAGTACTTC.

The rearrangement uses TRBV6-6 and TRBJ1-6, with D perhaps TRBD1 (6 bases). The CDR3 is 14 residues long. Trimming cost V 2 bases and J 7 bases, with 9 bases left between them. CDR1 and CDR2 (germline): MNHNY, SVGAGI (reference sequence). CDR3 sequence reads: CASSYRGQNSPLHF. Written as DNA, the CDR3 is TGTGCCAGCAGTTACCGGGGACAAAATTCACCCCTCCACTTT.

This clonotype was counted many times. This rearrangement joins TRBV4-2 to TRBJ2-7; D is perhaps TRBD1 (5 bases). With 5 bases removed from V and 0 bases from J, the gap between germline ends came to 14 bases. This CDR3 contains 15 residues. The germline gives CDR1 LGHNA, CDR2 YNFKEQ. The CDR3 DNA reads TGTGCCAGCAGCGCGCGGACAAGGCACTCCTACGAGCAGTACTTC. Translated: CASSARTRHSYEQYF.

There are many counts of this clonotype. The rearrangement links TRBV4-1 to TRBJ1-1; D uncertain. Trimming took off 1 base at V and 11 bases at J, with 14 bases between the two ends. The CDR3 is 13 amino acids. Germline V CDR1 and CDR2: MGHRA, YSYEKL. The CDR3 spells CASSQVEVAAAFF. Here the CDR3 DNA reads TGCGCCAGCAGCCAAGTAGAAGTCGCGGCCGCTTTCTTT.

In this sample, this clonotype turned up many times. J is TRBJ2-6 and V is TRBV6-2 or TRBV6-3; D unresolved. V was cut by 4 bases and J by 0 bases, with 4 bases left in between. Germline V gene sequence: CDR1 MNHEY, CDR2 SVGEGT. This CDR3 region has 14 residues. The CDR3 DNA reads TGTGCCAGCAGTTGGGACTCTGGGGCCAACGTCCTGACTTTC. Translated, it gives CASSWDSGANVLTF.

This clonotype has ten or more counts. The genes are TRBV5-1 and TRBJ2-5; D tentatively fits TRBD1 or TRBD2 (5 bases each). Germline V gene lookup returns CDR1 SGHRS and CDR2 YFSETQ. V lost 4 bases, J lost 0 bases, and 16 bases lay in between. The CDR3 is made up of 16 amino acids. The CDR3 DNA reads TGCGCCAGCAGCACCTTGGGACGGGCGTACCAAGAGACCCAGTACTTC. Translation gives CASSTLGRAYQETQYF.

The table lists this clonotype with a few counts. The CDR3 coding sequence is TGCGCCAGCAGCCAAGAGGGACTAGCGGGCTACAATGAGCAGTTCTTC. This sequence encodes CASSQEGLAGYNEQFF. The chain couples TRBV4-3 to TRBJ2-1, with 12 bases lining up with TRBD2. The CDR3 consists of 16 residues. V shed 0 bases, J shed 3 bases, and the junction held 0 bases outside the gene matches. CDR1 is LGHNA, CDR2 YSLEER, per germline.

The chain couples TRBV7-3 to TRBJ2-2, with D hard to call. Between the trimmed V and J ends, which lost 4 bases and 7 bases, there was a span of 7 bases. The CDR3 has 12 amino acids. Germline values: CDR1 SGHTA, CDR2 FQGTGA. The CDR3 loop is CASSSFGGELFF. The CDR3 coding sequence is TGTGCCAGCAGCTCCTTTGGCGGGGAGCTGTTTTTT.

This clonotype was observed at least ten times. The rearrangement links TRBV28 to TRBJ2-5; 14 nucleotides agree with TRBD2. CDR3 length equals 21 residues. Germline V gene sequence: CDR1 MDHEN, CDR2 SYDVKM. V lost 3 bases to trimming and J lost 1 base; unmatched junction nucleotides: 16. In DNA, the CDR3 is TGTGCCAGCAGTTTGGGGGCGCCGGGACTAGCGGGGGCTTACCTCCAAGAGACCCAGTACTTC. Translation: CASSLGAPGLAGAYLQETQYF.

The genes are TRBV5-1 and TRBJ1-1; D unclear. The CDR3 extends over 12 amino acids. The V gene's germline CDR1 is SGHRS and CDR2 YFSETQ. Deletions cut 1 base from V and 7 bases from J, with 8 bases between. CDR3 DNA: TGCGCCAGCAGCTTGCCGGGGAATGAAGCTTTCTTT. Amino acid sequence: CASSLPGNEAFF.

V is TRBV14 and J is TRBJ2-7, with no clear D. The CDR3 is made up of 15 amino acids. Germline CDR1 SGHDN, CDR2 FVKESK. Trimming cost V 1 base and J 0 bases, with 10 bases left between them. CDR3 sequence (DNA): TGTGCCAGCAGCCAAGGGCGCCGATTCTCCTACGAGCAGTACTTC. Protein product: CASSQGRRFSYEQYF.

This clonotype has a handful of counts. The rearrangement uses TRBV5-1 and TRBJ1-1, with D unclear. The CDR3 contains 15 residues. Trimming cost V 4 bases and J 0 bases, with 13 bases left between them. Germline V CDR1 and CDR2: SGHRS, YFSETQ. The CDR3 sequence is CASSPPAGLNTEAFF. As DNA, the CDR3 is TGCGCCAGCAGCCCACCGGCGGGTCTGAACACTGAAGCTTTCTTT. The whole variable domain, filled in from reference TRBV5-1 and TRBJ1-1, reads KAGVTQTPRYLIKTRGQQVTLSCSPISGHRSVSWYQQTPGQGLQFLFEYFSETQRNKGNFPGRFSGRQFSNSRSEMNVSTLELGDSALYLCASSPPAGLNTEAFFGQGTRLTVV.

This clonotype was counted a few times. V and J are TRBV7-7 and TRBJ1-4; a weak D match, TRBD1 (5 bases). V gave up 1 base and J gave up 5 bases, with 14 bases separating them. From germline, CDR1 is SSHAT and CDR2 FNYEAQ (reference sequence). This CDR3 spans 16 amino acids. The CDR3 loop reads CASSLGPGTENEKLFF. In DNA form, the CDR3 reads TGTGCCAGCAGCTTAGGTCCGGGGACGGAAAATGAAAAACTGTTTTTT.

V is TRBV15 and J is TRBJ2-7, with 7 bases that match TRBD1. The germline V gene has CDR1 LNHNV and CDR2 YYDKDF (reference sequence). V shed 4 bases, J shed 2 bases, and the junction held 5 bases outside the gene matches. This CDR3 contains 14 residues. CDR3 sequence reads: CATSNRGQAYEQYV. In DNA, the CDR3 is TGTGCCACCAGCAATAGGGGGCAAGCCTACGAGCAGTACGTC.